This paragraph covers one T cell receptor (beta chain) sequence. Its antigen is not known. The entry originates in a study of cytomegalovirus exposure and HLA in healthy donors. Findings and limits, study-wide: Among the sequence variants, a highly shared cluster was likely an artifact of sequencing. Several of the most significant clusters appeared, in a later analysis, to be linked to common viral pathogens.

The germline gives CDR1 SGHRS, CDR2 YFSETQ. The CDR3 loop spans 15 amino acids. These donors counted as nominally healthy when sampled, but unrecorded immune exposures were likely. PCR employed 60 Vbeta and 13 Jbeta primers. How the authors handled the data: Counted up in a later analysis, unique TCR beta chains came to roughly 80 million, with about 10 million shared. Repertoires were generated with immunoSEQ multiplex PCR, while TCRdb's copy carries only in-frame clones and drops some. Clone size and the V and J calls come from that table; the DNA yielded D and trimming. The table records roughly 98,000 clones, roughly three quarters of them present only once.

The clonotype comes from a female donor in good health and CMV-seronegative. The sample taken for sequencing was PBMCs. This chain connects TRBV5-1 to TRBJ1-4; D perhaps matches TRBD1 (5 bases). CDR3 sequence: CVPPGERGRGEKLFF. The CDR3 coding sequence is TGCGTCCCACCCGGGGAAAGGGGCCGGGGGGAAAAACTGTTTTTT.